This paragraph reports one T cell receptor beta chain. These data come from a study of blood T cell repertoires in COVID-19. Across the study: Specimens from acute and convalescent COVID-19 originated in the United States, Italy and Spain. From T cells, B-cell-depleted T cells, or PBMCs came the material, which was cDNA or gDNA.

Under the authors' procedure: Estimated nucleated cell counts came from reference gene primer amplification. TCRdb keeps only in-frame clones here, not all; method: immunoSEQ multiplex PCR. The V and J calls and clone size were taken over from that table, and D and trimming were inferred from the DNA. The table records 13,000 to 15,000 clones, approximately 92% of them present only once. The CDR3 is 11 amino acids. Germline V gives CDR1 DFQATT, CDR2 SNEGSKA (reference sequence). The sequencing input was peripheral blood. The receptor was isolated from a human donor with active COVID-19. The donor label of this sample is uncertain. The chain is built from TRBV20-1 and TRBJ2-1; 7 bases are shared with TRBD1. The CDR3 DNA sequence: TGCAGGGCAGGGGGCTACAATGAGCAGTTCTTC. Its translation is CRAGGYNEQFF.